Listed below are T cell receptor beta chains from one sample, sequenced in a study of CD8 T cells in Susac syndrome. A single record per CDR3 protein comes from TCRdb applying MiXCR to the immunoSEQ multiplex PCR reads. The sample carries some 260,000 distinct CDR3 sequences, about 85% recorded once. Sequencing input: CD8+ T cells from PBMCs. All receptors come from a human donor with multiple sclerosis. CDR3s include the opening cysteine and the closing phenylalanine or tryptophan. Fields, in order: D gene, V gene, J gene, clone size, CDR3 DNA, CDR3 protein. The D gene is left open where the match is weak. Expanded clones get a size class; other rows say once, few or many, or leave the size out.

d_call: TRBD1; v_call: TRBV20-1; j_call: TRBJ2-3; clone_size: -; cdr3_nt: TGCAGTGCTAGAGGAGGCGGTGGGACAGGGGAGCCAGATACGCAGTATTTT; cdr3_aa: CSARGGGGTGEPDTQYF
d_call: -; v_call: TRBV13; j_call: TRBJ1-2; clone_size: -; cdr3_nt: TGTGCCAGCAGCTTAGAGGCGGCAGACCACCTCTATGGCTACACCTTC; cdr3_aa: CASSLEAADHLYGYTF
d_call: -; v_call: TRBV9; j_call: TRBJ2-3; clone_size: -; cdr3_nt: TGTGCCAGCAGCGTACCCCTGGACGGGCAAATAACAGATACGCAGTATTTT; cdr3_aa: CASSVPLDGQITDTQYF
d_call: TRBD1; v_call: TRBV7-7; j_call: TRBJ2-1; clone_size: -; cdr3_nt: TGTGCTAGCAGTCAGGGGGACAGCGCCTACAATGAGCAGTTCTTC; cdr3_aa: CASSQGDSAYNEQFF
d_call: -; v_call: TRBV5-5; j_call: TRBJ2-7; clone_size: -; cdr3_nt: TGTGCCAGCAGCTTTGGGGCAGCTAGATACGAGCAGTACTTC; cdr3_aa: CASSFGAARYEQYF
d_call: -; v_call: TRBV28; j_call: TRBJ2-7; clone_size: -; cdr3_nt: TGTGCCAGCAGTTTGTTTCGGACTTCTTCGGGATACGAGCAGTACTTC; cdr3_aa: CASSLFRTSSGYEQYF
d_call: -; v_call: TRBV27; j_call: TRBJ2-1; clone_size: -; cdr3_nt: TGTGCCAGCAGTTTATTTCTGAGCTCCTACAATGAGCAGTTCTTC; cdr3_aa: CASSLFLSSYNEQFF
d_call: -; v_call: TRBV7-9; j_call: TRBJ2-2; clone_size: -; cdr3_nt: TGTGCCACGACGAGCACCGGGGAGCTGTTTTTT; cdr3_aa: CATTSTGELFF
d_call: -; v_call: TRBV6-4; j_call: TRBJ2-7; clone_size: -; cdr3_nt: TGTGCCAGCTCCGGGCGGAAATGGGACGAGCAGTACTTC; cdr3_aa: CASSGRKWDEQYF
d_call: TRBD2; v_call: TRBV7-3; j_call: TRBJ2-1; clone_size: -; cdr3_nt: TGTGCCAGCAGCCTGGGACTAGCCACCTACAATGAGCAGTTCTTC; cdr3_aa: CASSLGLATYNEQFF
d_call: -; v_call: TRBV29-1; j_call: TRBJ2-7; clone_size: -; cdr3_nt: TGCAGCGTTGTCCCAAGCGACAGGCCCTACGAGCAGTACTTC; cdr3_aa: CSVVPSDRPYEQYF
d_call: -; v_call: TRBV29-1; j_call: TRBJ2-6; clone_size: few; cdr3_nt: TGCAGCGTTGAAGCCCGGACCGTATCTGGGGCCAACGTCCTGACTTTC; cdr3_aa: CSVEARTVSGANVLTF
d_call: -; v_call: TRBV14; j_call: TRBJ1-3; clone_size: -; cdr3_nt: TGTGCCAGCAACCATGGAAACACCATATATTTT; cdr3_aa: CASNHGNTIYF
d_call: TRBD1; v_call: TRBV12-5; j_call: TRBJ1-1; clone_size: -; cdr3_nt: TGTGCTAGTGGTTTGATAACAGGGGGCCCGAACACTGAAGCTTTCTTT; cdr3_aa: CASGLITGGPNTEAFF
d_call: TRBD1; v_call: TRBV30; j_call: TRBJ2-2; clone_size: -; cdr3_nt: TGTGCCTGGAAAGTGGGCAGGGGGCTTACCGGGGAGCTGTTTTTT; cdr3_aa: CAWKVGRGLTGELFF
d_call: -; v_call: TRBV21-1; j_call: TRBJ1-5; clone_size: -; cdr3_nt: TGTGCCAGCAGAAAACCCCGAGTTTTCTGCAATCAGCCCCAGCATTTT; cdr3_aa: CASRKPRVFCNQPQHF
d_call: TRBD2; v_call: TRBV7-9; j_call: TRBJ2-1; clone_size: -; cdr3_nt: TGTGCCAGCAGCTTTTCCCGACTAGCGTCTGATGAGCAGTTCTTC; cdr3_aa: CASSFSRLASDEQFF